A selection of T cell receptor beta chains follows, all from one sample in a study of naive and memory T cell subsets. Each CDR3 protein gets one entry after TCRdb re-called the UMI-ligation and nested PCR reads with MiXCR. The data hold roughly 100,000 distinct CDR3 sequences, with approximately 14% observed a single time. The specimen was naive CD8+ T cells from blood. These TCRs come from a human donor in good health. Each CDR3 is given with its conserved first and last residue. D genes are given only for firm matches.

j_call v_call d_call cdr3_aa
TRBJ1-1 TRBV27 NA CASREQRNTEAFF
TRBJ1-2 TRBV5-6 NA CASSRGPGRGYTF
TRBJ2-5 TRBV7-3 NA CASSKGGGLETQYF
TRBJ1-2 TRBV29-1 NA CSVPGRWGGYTF
TRBJ1-6 TRBV2 NA CASTEASDLYNSPLHF
TRBJ2-4 TRBV20-1 TRBD2 CSVTSPGEWDKNIQYF
TRBJ1-5 TRBV6-2/TRBV6-3 NA CASSYSVLVYSNQPQHF
TRBJ2-2 TRBV5-6 TRBD2 CASSAVSGIRTGTGELFF
TRBJ2-7 TRBV7-9 NA CASSLPTVPRYEQYF
TRBJ1-1 TRBV18 NA CASSPPVGMNTEAFF
TRBJ2-7 TRBV6-5 NA CASSFSPGAYEQYF
TRBJ2-7 TRBV2 NA CASSEGTLYEQYF
TRBJ2-3 TRBV20-1 NA CSASPIRSSDTQYF
TRBJ2-5 TRBV12-3/TRBV12-4 NA CASLGYQETQYF
TRBJ2-7 TRBV6-2/TRBV6-3 TRBD1 CASSYGTGGYEQYF
TRBJ2-6 TRBV29-1 NA CSVDVDSGANVLTF
TRBJ2-7 TRBV7-2 NA CASSLISAYEQYF
TRBJ2-7 TRBV25-1 NA CASSENEFPGISYEQYF
TRBJ2-4 TRBV7-8 NA CASSLDGGLAKNIQYF
TRBJ2-1 TRBV4-1 TRBD2 CASGTSVNEQFF
TRBJ2-7 TRBV20-1 TRBD2 CSARGSGEVEQYF
TRBJ2-3 TRBV29-1 NA CSAPGGPQYF
TRBJ2-7 TRBV29-1 NA CSAVVSGYEQYF
TRBJ2-1 TRBV12-3/TRBV12-4 NA CASSPPPGVTDEQFF
TRBJ2-1 TRBV7-9 TRBD2 CASSPVAGAVSEQFF
TRBJ1-5 TRBV7-2 NA CASSLGWSGNQPQHF
TRBJ1-2 TRBV9 TRBD1 CASSASTGATGYTF
TRBJ2-1 TRBV14 TRBD2 CASSQRGGNNEQFF
TRBJ2-2 TRBV19 NA CASSIEQNTGELFF
TRBJ1-1 TRBV19 NA CASSLWENTEAFF
TRBJ2-3 TRBV27 NA CASSPQLGVGSGRTDTQYF
TRBJ2-7 TRBV5-5 NA CATTPENTYEQYF
TRBJ1-5 TRBV2 NA CASSGGAGANQPQHF
TRBJ2-1 TRBV5-6 TRBD2 CASSLGGLADLFF
TRBJ2-3 TRBV4-2 NA CASSQISSWSGDTQYF
TRBJ2-5 TRBV2 TRBD2 CASSDLLAGGLETQYF
TRBJ2-7 TRBV20-1 NA CSPRRTASYEQYF
TRBJ1-2 TRBV12-3/TRBV12-4 NA CASSPGPYGYTF
TRBJ2-3 TRBV10-3 NA CAISAAGKGGTDTQYF
TRBJ2-3 TRBV25-1 TRBD1 CASSRGQGPDTQYF
TRBJ2-5 TRBV7-8 TRBD2 CASSPRLAQETQYF
TRBJ1-2 TRBV28 NA CASSFGGYGYTF
TRBJ2-1 TRBV7-8 NA CASSLAGGGRNNEQFF